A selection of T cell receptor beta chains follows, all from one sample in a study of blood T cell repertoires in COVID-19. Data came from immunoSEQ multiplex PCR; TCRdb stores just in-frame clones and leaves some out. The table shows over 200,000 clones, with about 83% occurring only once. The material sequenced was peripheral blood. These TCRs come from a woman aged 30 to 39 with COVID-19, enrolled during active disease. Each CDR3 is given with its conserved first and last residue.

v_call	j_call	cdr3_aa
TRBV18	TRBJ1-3	CASSSTGGAGNTIYF
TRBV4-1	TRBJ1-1	CASSQGLTERAFF
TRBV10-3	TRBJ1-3	CAIRGQDSGNTIYF
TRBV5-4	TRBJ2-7	CASSLQDSYEQYF
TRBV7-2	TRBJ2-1	CASSLAQGAFNEQFF
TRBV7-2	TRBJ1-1	CASSLRTGAGEAFF
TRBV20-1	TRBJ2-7	CSSGTSLEQYF
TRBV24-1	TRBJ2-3	CATSDPGTGATDTQYF
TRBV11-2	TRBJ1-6	CASSLGTGSSPLHF
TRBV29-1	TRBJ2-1	CSVGLAGSNEQFF